This entry concerns a single T cell receptor beta chain. Its antigen is still unknown. This entry comes from a study of cytomegalovirus exposure and HLA in healthy donors. General study results and limits: Fewer N-insertions than the approximately 680-donor mean were reportedly shown by an Asian-associated ancestry cluster in a later analysis.

This PCR relied on a set of 60 Vbeta primers and 13 Jbeta primers. The table came from immunoSEQ multiplex PCR; TCRdb's copy has only in-frame clones and leaves some out. Of about 90,000 clones listed, just over 65% are singletons. Germline V CDR1 and CDR2: LGHNA, YSLEER. Trimming removed 0 bases from V and 2 bases from J; junction bases left unmatched: 3. The CDR3 runs 15 residues. The clonotype originates from a young man in good health and CMV-seronegative. Sequenced sample: PBMCs. J is TRBJ1-1 and V is TRBV4-3; 7 positions agree with TRBD1. The CDR3 loop reads CASSQDDRDNTEAFF. The DNA of the CDR3 is TGCGCCAGCAGCCAAGATGACAGGGATAACACTGAAGCTTTCTTT.